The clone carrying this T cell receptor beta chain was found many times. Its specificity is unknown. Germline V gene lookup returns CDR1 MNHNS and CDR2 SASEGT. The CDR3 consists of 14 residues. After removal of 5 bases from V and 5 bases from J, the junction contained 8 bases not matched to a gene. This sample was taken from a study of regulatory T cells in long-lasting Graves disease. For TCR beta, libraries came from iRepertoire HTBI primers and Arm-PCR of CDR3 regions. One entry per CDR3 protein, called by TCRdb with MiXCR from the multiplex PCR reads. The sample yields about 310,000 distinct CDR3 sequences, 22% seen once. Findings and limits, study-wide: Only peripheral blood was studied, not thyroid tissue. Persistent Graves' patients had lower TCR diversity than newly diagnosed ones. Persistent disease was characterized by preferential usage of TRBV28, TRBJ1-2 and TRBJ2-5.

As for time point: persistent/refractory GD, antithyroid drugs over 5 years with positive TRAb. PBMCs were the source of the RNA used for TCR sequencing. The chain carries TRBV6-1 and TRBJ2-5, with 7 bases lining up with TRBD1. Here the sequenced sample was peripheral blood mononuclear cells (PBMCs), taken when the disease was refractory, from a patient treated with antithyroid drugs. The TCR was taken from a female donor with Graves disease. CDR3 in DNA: TGTGCCAGCAGTAGGGACAGAGCCGTGGAGACCCAGTACTTC. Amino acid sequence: CASSRDRAVETQYF.